Below, 25 T cell receptor beta chains from the same sample are listed, as sequenced in a study of blood T cell repertoires in COVID-19. The method was immunoSEQ multiplex PCR; TCRdb's version includes in-frame clones alone and lacks a portion of them. The sample holds 40,000 to 50,000 clones, approximately 85% seen once. The sequenced sample was peripheral blood. The receptors here all came from a human donor in a cohort sampled during active COVID-19.

This chain links TRBV6-2 or TRBV6-3 with TRBJ2-7, with TRBD2 identical over 14 bases. This CDR3 spans 15 amino acids. The V and J ends lost 5 bases and 4 bases, in that order; junction bases with no gene match: 4. CDR1 and CDR2 (germline): MNHEY, SVGEGT. CDR3 protein: CASSRLAGGLYEQYF. The DNA of the CDR3 is TGTGCCAGCAGTAGACTAGCGGGAGGGCTATACGAGCAGTACTTC.

The chain carries TRBV5-4 and TRBJ1-2; 7 bases are shared with TRBD1. The CDR3 extends over 13 amino acids. With V trimmed by 4 bases and J by 6 bases, 6 bases remained unmatched. CDR1 is SGHNT, CDR2 YYREEE, per germline (reference sequence). The CDR3 region has the DNA TGTGCCAGCAGCCAAGTGGGGACAGATGGCTACACCTTC. Translated: CASSQVGTDGYTF.

J is TRBJ2-7 and V is TRBV18; TRBD1 matches 11 bases. The CDR3 loop spans 15 amino acids. V shed 2 bases, J shed 3 bases, and the junction held 3 bases outside the gene matches. Germline CDR1 reads KGHSH; CDR2 reads LQKENI. CDR3 in amino acids: CASSPAGTGGYEQYF. CDR3 sequence (DNA): TGTGCCAGCTCACCAGCAGGGACAGGGGGCTACGAGCAGTACTTC.

This clone was found once. This chain links TRBV2 with TRBJ2-7, with D possibly TRBD1 on 6 matching bases. The CDR3 is 16 amino acids. Trimming removed 7 bases from V and 0 bases from J, with 19 bases in between. Per the germline V gene, CDR1 is SNHLY and CDR2 is FYNNEI. CDR3: CASTSQGGFLSYEQYF. CDR3 coding DNA: TGTGCCAGCACATCCCAAGGGGGATTCCTCTCCTACGAGCAGTACTTC.

The CDR3 DNA is TGTGCCATCAGTGAGGGTACAGGCCCCTACGAGCAGTACTTC. Translation gives CAISEGTGPYEQYF. J is TRBJ2-7 and V is TRBV10-3, with D tentatively TRBD1 (5 bases). This CDR3 region has 14 residues. Germline V CDR1 and CDR2: ENHRY, SYGVKD. Trimming took off 2 bases at V and 2 bases at J, with 10 bases between the two ends.

The V call is TRBV6-2 or TRBV6-3, the J call TRBJ2-1; 7 positions agree with TRBD1. CDR3 length: 14 residues. V trimming: 6 bases; J trimming: 4 bases; junction bases outside the gene matches: 6. Germline CDR1 MNHEY, CDR2 SVGEGT. In DNA form, the CDR3 reads TGTGCCAGCAGCCCACGGACAGGATACAATGAGCAGTTCTTC. Residues: CASSPRTGYNEQFF.

The genes are TRBV18 and TRBJ2-1, with 10 bases fitting TRBD2. Trimming took 1 base from V and 8 from J; bases not matched to a gene: 5. Germline V lookup: CDR1 KGHSH, CDR2 LQKENI. CDR3 length: 15 residues. Here the CDR3 reads CASSPRLAGVYEQFF. The CDR3 DNA reads as TGTGCCAGCTCACCACGGCTAGCGGGGGTCTATGAGCAGTTCTTC. The whole variable domain, filled in from reference TRBV18 and TRBJ2-1, reads NAGVMQNPRHLVRRRGQEARLRCSPMKGHSHVYWYRQLPEEGLKFMVYLQKENIIDESGMPKERFSAEFPKEGPSILRIQQVVRGDSAAYFCASSPRLAGVYEQFFGPGTRLTVL.

The V and J genes are TRBV30 and TRBJ1-5; a weak D match, TRBD1 (5 bases). Trimming shortened V by 1 base and J by 0 bases, and 7 bases separated the two germline ends. The CDR3 sequence is 14 residues long. Germline V CDR1 and CDR2: GTSNPN, SVGIG (reference sequence). CDR3 sequence (DNA): TGTGCCTGGAGTGGGGGACTTAGCAATCAGCCCCAGCATTTT. It encodes CAWSGGLSNQPQHF.

J is TRBJ2-3 and V is TRBV12-5; D might be TRBD1 (6 bases). V lost 4 bases, J lost 1 base, and 12 bases lay in between. Germline assignment: CDR1 LGHNT and CDR2 FRNRAP. This CDR3 contains 15 residues. CDR3 sequence: CASGSQGMGTDTQYF. CDR3 nucleotides: TGTGCTAGTGGTTCACAGGGAATGGGCACAGATACGCAGTATTTT.

The genes are TRBV30 and TRBJ1-2; a weak D match, TRBD1 (6 bases). The CDR3 is 12 residues long. V was shortened by 4 bases and J by 4 bases, with 10 bases between the two germline ends. Germline V lookup: CDR1 GTSNPN, CDR2 SVGIG (reference sequence). CDR3 DNA: TGTGCCTGGAATGGACAGACCTATGGCTACACCTTC. Protein sequence: CAWNGQTYGYTF.

The V and J genes are TRBV6-5 and TRBJ2-7; 7 positions agree with TRBD1. The trim removed 6 bases at V and 4 bases at J, leaving 9 bases unmatched. The CDR3 sequence is 14 residues long. Germline V gives CDR1 MNHEY, CDR2 SVGAGI. The CDR3 spells CASSASEGQYEQYF. CDR3 DNA: TGTGCCAGCAGCGCCTCTGAGGGACAGTACGAGCAGTACTTC.

The chain links TRBV18 to TRBJ2-7; 9 bases align to TRBD1. Germline values: CDR1 KGHSH, CDR2 LQKENI. After removal of 3 bases from V and 3 bases from J, the junction contained 3 bases not matched to a gene. The CDR3 is 14 residues long. The CDR3 region is CASSPRQGVYEQYF. The CDR3 DNA is TGTGCCAGCTCACCTCGACAGGGGGTCTACGAGCAGTACTTC.

This clone was recorded only once. The rearrangement uses TRBV14 and TRBJ1-3; D is ambiguous. CDR3 length equals 13 residues. Looked up from germline, CDR1 is SGHDN and CDR2 is FVKESK. The V and J ends lost 2 bases and 1 base respectively, with 3 bases between them. CDR3 nucleotide sequence: TGTGCCAGCAGCCAACCTTCTGGAAACACCATATATTTT. It translates to CASSQPSGNTIYF.

This chain joins TRBV7-2 and TRBJ2-1, with D tentatively TRBD2 (6 bases). CDR3 length: 15 amino acids. Deletions cut 3 bases from V and 3 bases from J, with 12 bases between. In germline, CDR1 is SGHTA, CDR2 FQGNSA. Here the CDR3 DNA reads TGTGCCAGCAGCTTGCAAGCGGGTTACTACAATGAGCAGTTCTTC. Residues: CASSLQAGYYNEQFF.

The chain combines TRBV24-1 with TRBJ2-1, with 14 bases lining up with TRBD2. The ends lost 4 bases at V and 9 bases at J; junction bases unmatched: 10. The CDR3 totals 17 residues. Germline CDR1 and CDR2: KGHDR and SFDVKD. The CDR3 sequence is CATSDSSTSGGVSEQFF. Written as DNA, the CDR3 is TGTGCCACCAGTGACTCATCGACTAGCGGGGGGGTATCTGAGCAGTTCTTC.

This chain's CDR3 is CASTRTDTTGELFF. The CDR3, as DNA: TGTGCCAGCACCCGCACGGACACGACCGGGGAGCTGTTTTTT. This chain connects TRBV2 to TRBJ2-2, with D perhaps TRBD1 (5 bases). Germline CDR1 reads SNHLY; CDR2 reads FYNNEI. This CDR3 contains 14 residues. V gave up 7 bases and J gave up 5 bases, with 14 bases separating them. Filled out from reference TRBV2 and TRBJ2-2, the complete variable domain reads EPEVTQTPSHQVTQMGQEVILRCVPISNHLYFYWYRQILGQKVEFLVSFYNNEISEKSEIFDDQFSVERPDGSNFTLKIRSTKLEDSAMYFCASTRTDTTGELFFGEGSRLTVL.

CDR3 loop: CASSRGTGAYEQYF. CDR3 nucleotides: TGTGCCAGCAGCCGGGGGACAGGGGCCTACGAGCAGTACTTC. This chain joins TRBV7-2 and TRBJ2-7; 10 bases fit TRBD1. J was trimmed by 2 bases and V by 5 bases; bases with no gene match: 3. This CDR3 has 14 amino acids. Germline CDR1 SGHTA, CDR2 FQGNSA.

The chain combines TRBV4-1 with TRBJ2-7; 7 bases are a match to TRBD1. J gave up 4 bases and V 1 base, and 4 bases lay outside the gene matches. The CDR3 has 14 amino acids. CDR1 and CDR2 (germline): MGHRA, YSYEKL. The chain's CDR3 is CASSQGQGLYEQYF. The CDR3 DNA follows: TGCGCCAGCAGCCAAGGACAGGGCTTATACGAGCAGTACTTC.

The CDR3 here is CASSMGASGGPTGELFF. The CDR3 DNA reads as TGTGCCAGTAGTATGGGGGCTAGCGGGGGTCCCACCGGGGAGCTGTTTTTT. The V and J genes are TRBV19 and TRBJ2-2, with TRBD2 identical over 10 bases. Looked up from germline, CDR1 is LNHDA and CDR2 is SQIVND (reference sequence). V was pared by 3 bases and J by 4 bases, with 8 bases of the junction left unmatched. The CDR3 runs to 17 residues. The variable domain in full, completed from reference TRBV19 and TRBJ2-2, reads DGGITQSPKYLFRKEGQNVTLSCEQNLNHDAMYWYRQDPGQGLRLIYYSQIVNDFQKGDIAEGYSVSREKKESFPLTVTSAQKNPTAFYLCASSMGASGGPTGELFFGEGSRLTVL.

This chain uses TRBV6-1 with TRBJ1-2; 8 bases agree with TRBD1. Losses at the gene ends were 4 bases for V and 0 bases for J; bases not matched to a gene: 7. The CDR3 has 16 residues. Germline V lookup: CDR1 MNHNS, CDR2 SASEGT. The CDR3 reads CASSAPGQGANYGYTF. In DNA, the CDR3 is TGTGCCAGCAGTGCTCCTGGACAGGGAGCTAACTATGGCTACACCTTC.

This clone was detected only once. The rearrangement joins TRBV6-6 to TRBJ2-1; 7 bases line up with TRBD2. Looked up from germline, CDR1 is MNHNY and CDR2 is SVGAGI (reference sequence). The length of the CDR3 is 15 residues. V shed 6 bases and J 3 bases; nucleotides not matched to a gene: 8. In nucleotides, the CDR3 is TGTGCCAGCAGCAGTCCCGGGACTAACTACAATGAGCAGTTCTTC. Residues: CASSSPGTNYNEQFF.

This clone was picked up one time. The rearrangement links TRBV7-2 to TRBJ1-2; D may be TRBD1 (5 bases). The V gene lost 2 bases and the J gene lost 6 bases, with 22 bases spanning the gap. CDR1 is SGHTA and CDR2 is FQGNSA in the germline V gene. This CDR3 has 17 amino acids. The DNA for the CDR3 is TGTGCCAGCAGCTTAAAGGGGATGGATTGGGAAATGGATGGCTACACCTTC. Its translation: CASSLKGMDWEMDGYTF.

The rearrangement uses TRBV18 and TRBJ1-5; 7 nucleotides align to TRBD1. The CDR3 runs to 15 residues. The V gene's germline CDR1 is KGHSH and CDR2 LQKENI. V lost 3 bases, J lost 5 bases, and 7 bases stayed unmatched. This chain's CDR3 is CASSPATGVYQPQHF. CDR3 bases: TGTGCCAGCTCACCCGCCACAGGGGTCTATCAGCCCCAGCATTTT.

The table lists this clone with a count of one. The chain is built from TRBV18 and TRBJ2-5; tentatively, D is TRBD1 (6 bases). This CDR3 has 15 amino acids. V was pared by 4 bases and J by 0 bases, with 12 bases between. In germline, CDR1 is KGHSH, CDR2 LQKENI. DNA of the CDR3: TGTGCCAGCTCACGTCAGACAGGAGACCAAGAGACCCAGTACTTC. It yields the protein CASSRQTGDQETQYF.

This clone was counted once. The rearrangement joins TRBV30 to TRBJ2-5; 11 nucleotides agree with TRBD2. The V segment lost 5 bases and the J segment 7 bases; nucleotides outside the gene matches: 9. Germline values: CDR1 GTSNPN, CDR2 SVGIG (reference sequence). The CDR3 spans 14 residues. For the CDR3, the DNA is TGTGCCTGGGGGCTACTAGCGGGAGTTGGGACCCAGTACTTC. It is translated as CAWGLLAGVGTQYF.